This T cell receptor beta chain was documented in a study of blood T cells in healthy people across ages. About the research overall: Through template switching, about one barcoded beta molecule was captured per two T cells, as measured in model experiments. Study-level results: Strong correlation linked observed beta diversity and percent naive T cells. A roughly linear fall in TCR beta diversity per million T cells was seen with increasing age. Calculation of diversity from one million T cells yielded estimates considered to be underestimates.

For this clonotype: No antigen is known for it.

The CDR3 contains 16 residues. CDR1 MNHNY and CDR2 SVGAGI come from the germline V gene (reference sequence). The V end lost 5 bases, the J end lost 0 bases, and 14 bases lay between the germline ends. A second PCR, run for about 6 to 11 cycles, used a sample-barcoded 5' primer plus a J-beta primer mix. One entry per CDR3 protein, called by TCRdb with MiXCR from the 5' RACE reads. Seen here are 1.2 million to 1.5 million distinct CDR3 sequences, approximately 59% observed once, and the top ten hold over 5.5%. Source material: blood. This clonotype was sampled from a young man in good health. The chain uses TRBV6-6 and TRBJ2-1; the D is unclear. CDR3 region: CASSPGWLSSYNEQFF. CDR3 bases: TGTGCCAGCAGTCCCGGCTGGTTGAGCTCCTACAATGAGCAGTTCTTC.